This T cell receptor (beta chain) is from a study of memory CD4+ T cells and cytomegalovirus serostatus. Notes on the study in general: CMV serostatus prediction reached median AUC approximately 0.96, or 0.89 with US-trained model. Suggested: most of the CMV-linked TCR signature lies in CD4+ memory cells.

Details on this clone: Its specificity is not known.

Single viable CD3+CD4+CD8-CD45RO+ cells were sorted as the memory CD4+ T cells. CD4+ T cells were isolated by positive magnetic selection. Authors' processing steps: After removing out-of-frame reads, 2 million to 2.5 million distinct TCRbeta sequences remained. Method: immunoSEQ multiplex PCR; TCRdb's copy keeps in-frame clones and lacks some. V and J calls and clone size are as listed in that table; D and trimming were resolved from the DNA. This table has about 25,000 clones, about 71% appearing once. The sequenced material came from memory CD4+ T cells from blood. This clonotype originated in an adult in good health and CMV-seronegative.

The CDR3 DNA is TGTGCCTCCCGTGGGGACAATGAGCAGTTCTTC. Its translation: CASRGDNEQFF. The chain links TRBV6-6 to TRBJ2-1; D ambiguous. Germline lookup yields CDR1 MNHNY and CDR2 SVGAGI (reference sequence). This CDR3 is built from 11 residues. The ends were cut back, 11 bases at V and 5 bases at J, with 10 bases in the middle.